The rows below give T cell receptor beta chains drawn from one sample of a study of T cells in Graves' hyperthyroidism and ophthalmopathy. TCRdb independently ran MiXCR on the multiplex PCR reads; one entry per CDR3 protein. The sample yields 250,000 to 350,000 distinct CDR3 sequences, roughly 22% seen once. Sequencing was performed on blood. These receptors originate from a man younger than 40 with Graves' ophthalmopathy. The CDR3 runs from the conserved cysteine through the conserved F or W. D genes are given only for firm matches. Only part of the rows carry a size: once, few, many, or a class if the clone is expanded.

d_call,clone_size,j_call,v_call,cdr3_nt,cdr3_aa
-,few,TRBJ2-5,TRBV30,TGTGCCTGGAGTGGAAGCGGCCAAGAGACCCAGTACTTC,CAWSGSGQETQYF
-,-,TRBJ1-6,TRBV28,TGTGCCAGCAGGGACAAAATTCGGTATAATTCACCCCTCCACTTT,CASRDKIRYNSPLHF
-,-,TRBJ2-5,TRBV9,TGTGCCAGCAGCGTCAGTCTAATCCAAGAGACCCAGTACTTC,CASSVSLIQETQYF
TRBD1,many,TRBJ2-1,TRBV20-1,TGCAGTCTGACTTCAACAGGGGTGAATGAGCAGTTCTTC,CSLTSTGVNEQFF
-,many,TRBJ1-5,TRBV2,TGTGCCAGCAGTGGGGGTGGCAGGCTCCATCAGCCCCAGCATTTT,CASSGGGRLHQPQHF
TRBD1,-,TRBJ2-3,TRBV5-4,TGTGCCAGCAGCAATCCGGGACAGGGGGATATAGATACGCAGTATTTT,CASSNPGQGDIDTQYF
TRBD1,many,TRBJ1-1,TRBV28,TGTGCCAGCAGGGGACAGGCGAGGCGGAACACTGAAGCTTTCTTT,CASRGQARRNTEAFF
-,-,TRBJ1-1,TRBV29-1,TGCAGCGTTGAACGGGACATGAACACTGAAGCTTTCTTT,CSVERDMNTEAFF
-,many,TRBJ1-1,TRBV20-1,TGCAGTGCTATGCGGGGGCAGGGTATGAACACTGAAGCTTTCTTT,CSAMRGQGMNTEAFF
-,-,TRBJ1-1,TRBV18,TGTGCCAGCTCCCAAGGATCAGGTAACACTGAAGCTTTCTTT,CASSQGSGNTEAFF
-,-,TRBJ1-1,TRBV5-5,TGTGCCAGCAGCTTGTGGAGGCTCGCTGAAGCTTTCTTT,CASSLWRLAEAFF
-,few,TRBJ2-5,TRBV7-6,TGTGCCAGCAGCCCAGGACAGCACCAAGAGACCCAGTACTTC,CASSPGQHQETQYF
TRBD1,few,TRBJ1-1,TRBV29-1,TGCAGCGCCAGGACAGGAGGGAACACTGAAGCTTTCTTT,CSARTGGNTEAFF
TRBD2,many,TRBJ2-3,TRBV30,TGTGCCTGGAGTGTACTGCGGGAGGGTGCAGATACGCAGTATTTT,CAWSVLREGADTQYF
-,-,TRBJ1-1,TRBV7-9,TGTGCCAGCAGCTTAGCCCTTATGGGGGCGGACACTGAAGCTTTCTTT,CASSLALMGADTEAFF
TRBD2,few,TRBJ2-3,TRBV28,TGTGCCAGCAGTTTATCAAGCGGGAGGGCCCCTAGCACAGATACGCAGTATTTT,CASSLSSGRAPSTDTQYF
-,many,TRBJ2-3,TRBV5-1,TGCGCCAGCAGCTTCGCCAGGGACGGCGGGATAAGCACAGATACGCAGTATTTT,CASSFARDGGISTDTQYF
TRBD1,many,TRBJ2-3,TRBV28,TGTGCCAGCAGTCCCCGGACAGGGAAGGGTGGGACAGATACGCAGTATTTT,CASSPRTGKGGTDTQYF
TRBD1,few,TRBJ1-5,TRBV18,TGTGCCAGCTCACCACAGGGGACAGGGGAGGCGTCCCAGCATTTT,CASSPQGTGEASQHF
-,-,TRBJ2-1,TRBV2,TGTGCCAGCAGTGAAAGGGGTCGGAGCTCCTACAATGAGCAGTTCTTC,CASSERGRSSYNEQFF
-,once,TRBJ1-6,TRBV7-3,TGTGCCAGCAGCTTGCCGTTGGGAGGAATTAATTCACCCCTCCACTTT,CASSLPLGGINSPLHF
-,few,TRBJ1-4,TRBV30,TGTGCCTGGAGTGTAGATCCGGGAGGAAAACTGTTTTTT,CAWSVDPGGKLFF
TRBD2,-,TRBJ2-1,TRBV5-6,TGTGCCAGCCGCCTAGCGGGAGCGCAGACCAGTGACAATGAGCAGTTCTTC,CASRLAGAQTSDNEQFF
TRBD1,few,TRBJ1-2,TRBV5-1,TGCGCCAGCAGCTTGGCGGCAGGGGGATATGGCTACACCTTC,CASSLAAGGYGYTF
-,-,TRBJ2-2,TRBV30,TGTGCCTGGAGAGCCGGGGAGCTGTTTTTT,CAWRAGELFF
TRBD1,-,TRBJ1-4,TRBV19,TGTGCCAGTAGTAGACAGGGTCGGGTGTCTAATGAAAAACTGTTTTTT,CASSRQGRVSNEKLFF
TRBD2,many,TRBJ2-1,TRBV12-3/TRBV12-4,TGTGCCAGCAGTTTCCCGATTACTAGCGGGACTGCCTTTTTTGACAATGAGCAGTTCTTC,CASSFPITSGTAFFDNEQFF
-,many,TRBJ2-7,TRBV2,TGTGCCACATCCGGGGGTGGGTTTTACTACGAGCAGTACTTC,CATSGGGFYYEQYF
-,few,TRBJ2-7,TRBV20-1,TGCAGTGCTCCCGGGACATTCTCCTACGAGCAGTACTTC,CSAPGTFSYEQYF
-,-,TRBJ1-1,TRBV7-8,TGTGCCAGCAGCTTAAAGAAGAAAGCTTTCTTT,CASSLKKKAFF
-,few,TRBJ2-7,TRBV15,TGTGCCACCAGCAGATTGAGGGGGGTCTCCTACGAGCAGTACTTC,CATSRLRGVSYEQYF
-,many,TRBJ1-1,TRBV3-1,TGTGCCAGCAGCCGTCAGGGCGTGGGCACTGAAGCTTTCTTT,CASSRQGVGTEAFF
-,few,TRBJ1-1,TRBV7-9,TGTGCCAGCAGCTGGGATGGGGGAATGAACACTGAAGCTTTCTTT,CASSWDGGMNTEAFF
-,-,TRBJ1-1,TRBV6-1,TGTGCCAGCACTCAATTGGGGGCGTACACTGAAGCTTTCTTT,CASTQLGAYTEAFF
TRBD1,-,TRBJ2-3,TRBV5-1,TGCGCCAGCAGCTTGGTGACAGGGGTGGGAACAGATACGCAGTATTTT,CASSLVTGVGTDTQYF
-,-,TRBJ2-3,TRBV14,TGTGCCAGCAGCCAGAGACCGATACAGACAGATACGCAGTATTTT,CASSQRPIQTDTQYF
TRBD2,few,TRBJ2-7,TRBV28,TGTGCCAGCAGTCATTTAGCGGGAGCAAACTACGAGCAGTACTTC,CASSHLAGANYEQYF
TRBD2,-,TRBJ2-1,TRBV5-1,TGCGCCAGCAGCTTGGGGGAGGGGTACAATGAGCAGTTCTTC,CASSLGEGYNEQFF
TRBD2,few,TRBJ2-7,TRBV11-2,TGTGCCAGCAGCTTGGGACTAGCGGGGTACTACGAGCAGTACTTC,CASSLGLAGYYEQYF
-,-,TRBJ2-7,TRBV14,TGTGCCAGCAGCCAAGTGAGCGGATCCTACGAGCAGTGCTTC,CASSQVSGSYEQCF
TRBD2,few,TRBJ2-7,TRBV29-1,TGCAGCGTCACCCGGACTAGCGGGAGCTACGAGCAGTACTTC,CSVTRTSGSYEQYF
-,many,TRBJ1-1,TRBV12-3/TRBV12-4,TGTGCCAGCAGTTACCTCGGACAGCCGAACACTGAAGCTTTCTTT,CASSYLGQPNTEAFF
TRBD1,many,TRBJ2-7,TRBV20-1,TGCAGTGCTAGACCCCCAGGGGGTACGGGCTACTACGAGCAGTACTTC,CSARPPGGTGYYEQYF
-,many,TRBJ2-1,TRBV5-1,TGCGCCAGCAGCTCCCAGAGGGGCAATGAGCAGTTCTTC,CASSSQRGNEQFF
-,many,TRBJ2-5,TRBV2,TGTGCCAGCACCCGCCGGGGGACTTTCCAAGAGACCCAGTACTTC,CASTRRGTFQETQYF
-,many,TRBJ1-1,TRBV3-1,TGTGCCAGCAGCCAAGGTGGTGACGCTGAAGCTTTCTTT,CASSQGGDAEAFF
TRBD1,-,TRBJ1-1,TRBV7-9,TGTGCCAGCAGACAGGGACAGGGGGGGACTGAAGCTTTCTTT,CASRQGQGGTEAFF
-,many,TRBJ2-6,TRBV7-8,TGTGCCAGCAGCTTAGAGGCACCGCGATCTGGGGCCAACGTCCTGACTTTC,CASSLEAPRSGANVLTF
TRBD2,many,TRBJ2-1,TRBV3-1,TGTGCCAGCAGCCAATGGGCTAGCGGTAAAAAAGGCAATGAGCAGTTCTTC,CASSQWASGKKGNEQFF
-,many,TRBJ1-1,TRBV12-3/TRBV12-4,TGTGCCAGCAGTCGCGCGACAGAGATGAACACTGAAGCTTTCTTT,CASSRATEMNTEAFF
-,-,TRBJ1-1,TRBV3-1,TGTGCCAGCAGCCGCCTGGGGGCTGAAGCTTTCTTT,CASSRLGAEAFF
TRBD1,-,TRBJ1-5,TRBV2,TGTGCCAGCAGTATAGGGACAGCCTCCAATCAGCCCCAGCATTTT,CASSIGTASNQPQHF